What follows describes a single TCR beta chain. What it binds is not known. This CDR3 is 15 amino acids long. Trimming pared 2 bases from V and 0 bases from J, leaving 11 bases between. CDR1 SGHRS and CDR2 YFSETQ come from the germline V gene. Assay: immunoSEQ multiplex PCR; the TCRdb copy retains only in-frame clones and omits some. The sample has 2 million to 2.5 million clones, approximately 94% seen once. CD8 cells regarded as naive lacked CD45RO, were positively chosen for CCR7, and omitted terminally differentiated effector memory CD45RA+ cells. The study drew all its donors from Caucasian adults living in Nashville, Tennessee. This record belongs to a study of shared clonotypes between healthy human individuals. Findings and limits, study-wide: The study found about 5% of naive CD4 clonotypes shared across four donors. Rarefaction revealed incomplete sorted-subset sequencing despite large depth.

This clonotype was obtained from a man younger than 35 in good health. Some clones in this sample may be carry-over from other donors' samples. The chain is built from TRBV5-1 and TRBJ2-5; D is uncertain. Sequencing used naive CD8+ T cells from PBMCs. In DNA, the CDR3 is TGCGCCAGCAGCTTTGAACCCTCACACCAAGAGACCCAGTACTTC. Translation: CASSFEPSHQETQYF.